Below are 11 T cell receptor beta chains sequenced from a single sample in a study of T cells in localized non-small cell lung cancer. Measured with immunoSEQ multiplex PCR; TCRdb has only the in-frame clones, and not every one. The data contain roughly 1,500 clones, 15% to 25% of them seen just once; the ten biggest clones take up about a sixth. Sequencing was performed on normal lung tissue next to the tumor, taken before any cancer treatment. The receptors stem from a male donor at least 60 years old with stage I squamous cell lung carcinoma.

V and J are TRBV6-8 and TRBJ2-1; 8 bases map to TRBD2. The V gene's germline CDR1 is MNHGY and CDR2 SAAAGT. V was clipped by 9 bases and J by 3 bases; unmatched bases: 10. The CDR3 contains 15 residues. CDR3 residues: CASTLGLAGYNEQFF. The CDR3 DNA reads as TGTGCCAGTACCCTCGGTCTAGCGGGCTACAATGAGCAGTTCTTC.

In its sample, this clone was seen a few times. The chain has TRBV6-8 and TRBJ1-2; TRBD1 might be the D (5 bases). The germline CDR1 and CDR2 sequences are MNHGY and SAAAGT. The CDR3 loop spans 15 amino acids. V lost 5 bases to trimming and J lost 7 bases, with 20 bases between them. CDR3 loop: CASSPDTGRRSGYTF. Here the CDR3 DNA reads TGTGCCAGCAGTCCAGATACGGGACGCCGAAGTGGCTACACCTTC.

This clone was counted only a few times. This chain connects TRBV23-1 to TRBJ2-2; D not resolved. TRBV23-1 is reported as an ORF; its role is uncertain. V was cut by 6 bases and J by 3 bases, with 8 bases left in between. CDR3 size: 13 residues. The CDR3 bases are TGCGCCAGCAGCTTGGGTGACACCGGGGAGCTGTTTTTT. Translation: CASSLGDTGELFF.

V is TRBV19 and J is TRBJ2-1; TRBD2 matches at 13 bases. CDR3 size: 15 residues. Trimming at V came to 9 bases and at J to 5 bases, leaving 7 bases not matched to a gene. The V gene's germline CDR1 is LNHDA and CDR2 SQIVND (reference sequence). CDR3 nucleotides: TGTGCCAGCGGACTAGCGGGAGTGTTTGACAATGAGCAGTTCTTC. This encodes CASGLAGVFDNEQFF. The entire variable domain, with the rest obtained from reference TRBV19 and TRBJ2-1, is as follows: DGGITQSPKYLFRKEGQNVTLSCEQNLNHDAMYWYRQDPGQGLRLIYYSQIVNDFQKGDIAEGYSVSREKKESFPLTVTSAQKNPTAFYLCASGLAGVFDNEQFFGPGTRLTVL.

The chain combines TRBV6-8 with TRBJ1-4; D may be TRBD1 (6 bases). Germline V lookup: CDR1 MNHGY, CDR2 SAAAGT. Deletions cut 6 bases from V and 5 bases from J, with 25 bases between. The CDR3 loop spans 18 amino acids. This CDR3 is CASRRFFFGDRSNEKLFF. Here the CDR3 DNA reads TGTGCCAGCAGACGCTTTTTCTTTGGCGACAGGAGCAATGAAAAACTGTTTTTT.

By share, this clone counts as large. V is TRBV15 and J is TRBJ2-7; D is uncertain. From germline, CDR1 is LNHNV and CDR2 YYDKDF (reference sequence). CDR3 size: 16 residues. Trimming removed 0 bases from V and 0 bases from J, with 12 bases in between. The CDR3 sequence is CATSRDKLSSSYEQYF. CDR3 DNA sequence: TGTGCCACCAGCAGAGATAAGCTTTCGAGCTCCTACGAGCAGTACTTC.

The V gene is TRBV19, the J gene TRBJ2-1; D gene unclear. Looked up from germline, CDR1 is LNHDA and CDR2 is SQIVND (reference sequence). The V and J ends lost 4 bases and 8 bases respectively, with 9 bases between them. The CDR3 consists of 12 residues. The CDR3 DNA follows: TGTGCCAGTAGTAAGGCCTTCGATGAGCAGTTCTTC. It encodes CASSKAFDEQFF.

The gene calls are TRBV19 and TRBJ2-7; no clear D. In germline, CDR1 is LNHDA, CDR2 SQIVND (reference sequence). Trimming removed 3 bases from V and 5 bases from J, with 17 bases in between. The CDR3 spans 15 residues. The CDR3 loop reads CASSIAHSLEHEQYF. DNA for the CDR3: TGTGCCAGTAGTATCGCCCACTCGCTTGAGCACGAGCAGTACTTC.

This chain uses TRBV28 with TRBJ2-3; 10 bases agree with TRBD2. This CDR3 has 17 amino acids. The trim removed 8 bases at V and 2 bases at J, leaving 13 bases unmatched. CDR1 is MDHEN and CDR2 is SYDVKM in the germline V gene. CDR3 bases: TGTGCCAGCGGCTTGGAGGTAGCGGGAGGCCTCACAGATACGCAGTATTTT. Its translation is CASGLEVAGGLTDTQYF.

This clone is medium-sized within its sample. The V and J genes are TRBV4-1 and TRBJ2-5; no firm D call. The CDR3 spans 13 residues. V lost 4 bases and J 1 base, leaving 7 bases between the germline ends. Germline V gives CDR1 MGHRA, CDR2 YSYEKL. The CDR3 here is CASSPASQETQYF. The DNA for the CDR3 is TGCGCCAGCAGCCCCGCTTCCCAAGAGACCCAGTACTTC.

The gene calls are TRBV2 and TRBJ1-4; a weak D match, TRBD1 (6 bases). The V gene's germline CDR1 is SNHLY and CDR2 FYNNEI. V dropped 4 bases and J dropped 1 base, with 16 bases sitting between them. This CDR3 is 17 amino acids long. CDR3 bases: TGTGCCAGCAGTGGGGGGGGCCCACAGGGAACTAATGAAAAACTGTTTTTT. Translating it yields CASSGGGPQGTNEKLFF.